These 10 T cell receptor beta chains originate from one sample sequenced in a study of cytomegalovirus exposure and HLA in healthy donors. PCR was performed using 60 Vbeta and 13 Jbeta primers. The table came from immunoSEQ multiplex PCR; TCRdb's copy has only in-frame clones and leaves some out. The table has some 110,000 clones, around 75% seen once. Sequences were obtained from PBMCs. These TCRs come from a man aged 30 to 39 in good health and CMV-seronegative.

The chain recombines TRBV5-4 with TRBJ2-2, with 9 bases aligning to TRBD1. The CDR3 is made up of 15 amino acids. Germline CDR1 and CDR2: SGHNT and YYREEE (reference sequence). Trimming took 5 bases from V and 4 from J; bases not matched to a gene: 6. The CDR3 DNA sequence: TGTGCCAGCAGTCAAGGACAGGGGTTCACCGGGGAGCTGTTTTTT. Translation gives CASSQGQGFTGELFF.

The rearrangement uses TRBV7-8 and TRBJ2-3; D may be TRBD1 (6 bases). CDR1 is SGHVS, CDR2 FQNEAQ, per germline. This CDR3 contains 12 residues. The V end lost 9 bases, the J end lost 4 bases, and 11 bases lay between the germline ends. CDR3 amino acids: CASGQRADTQYF. The CDR3, as DNA: TGTGCCAGTGGACAGAGGGCAGATACGCAGTATTTT.

The genes are TRBV5-1 and TRBJ2-7, with D possibly TRBD2 on 6 matching bases. V was pared by 2 bases and J by 2 bases, with 8 bases between. The length of the CDR3 is 13 residues. CDR1 and CDR2 (germline): SGHRS, YFSETQ. The CDR3 region is CASSFRTTYEQYF. DNA of the CDR3: TGCGCCAGCAGCTTCAGGACTACCTACGAGCAGTACTTC.

Comment on this clone: This same CDR3 is encoded by further DNA sequences in the sample. The CDR3 DNA sequence: TGTGCCAGCAGCGGAACTAGCGGGGACGAGCAGTTCTTC. Translation: CASSGTSGDEQFF. The V call is TRBV9, the J call TRBJ2-1, with 10 bases that match TRBD2. Looked up from germline, CDR1 is SGDLS and CDR2 is YYNGEE. CDR3 length equals 13 residues. The ends lost 3 bases at V and 10 bases at J; junction bases unmatched: 4. Using reference TRBV9 and TRBJ2-1 for the parts outside the CDR3, the full variable domain is DSGVTQTPKHLITATGQRVTLRCSPRSGDLSVYWYQQSLDQGLQFLIQYYNGEERAKGNILERFSAQQFPDLHSELNLSSLELGDSALYFCASSGTSGDEQFFGPGTRLTVL.

This clone came up a few times. This chain joins TRBV9 and TRBJ2-2, with TRBD1 matching 7 bases. V was pared by 4 bases and J by 2 bases, with 8 bases of the junction left unmatched. The CDR3 runs 16 residues. Germline values: CDR1 SGDLS, CDR2 YYNGEE. The CDR3 region is CASSFTGTVNTGELFF. The CDR3 DNA follows: TGTGCCAGCAGCTTCACCGGGACAGTCAACACCGGGGAGCTGTTTTTT. The full variable domain, completed using reference TRBV9 and TRBJ2-2, is DSGVTQTPKHLITATGQRVTLRCSPRSGDLSVYWYQQSLDQGLQFLIQYYNGEERAKGNILERFSAQQFPDLHSELNLSSLELGDSALYFCASSFTGTVNTGELFFGEGSRLTVL.

The rearrangement joins TRBV28 to TRBJ2-7, with 8 bases aligning to TRBD1. The V and J ends lost 5 bases and 1 base, in that order; junction bases with no gene match: 10. Germline-derived CDR1 and CDR2 are MDHEN and SYDVKM. This CDR3 region has 16 residues. Written as DNA, the CDR3 is TGTGCCAGCAGTATTATACGAAGGACAGGGTCCTACGAGCAGTACTTC. Its protein is CASSIIRRTGSYEQYF.

The chain has TRBV9 and TRBJ2-1; 7 bases agree with TRBD2. Per the germline V gene, CDR1 is SGDLS and CDR2 is YYNGEE. Trimming cost V 5 bases and J 4 bases; bases outside gene matches: 9. CDR3 size: 15 residues. The CDR3 sequence is CASRGGSGNYNEQFF. In DNA, the CDR3 is TGTGCCAGCAGGGGAGGGAGCGGAAATTACAATGAGCAGTTCTTC.

The genes are TRBV7-7 and TRBJ1-4, with D possibly being TRBD1 (5 bases). This CDR3 contains 14 residues. Germline lookup yields CDR1 SSHAT and CDR2 FNYEAQ (reference sequence). V was clipped by 6 bases and J by 7 bases, with 15 bases between them. The CDR3 is CASSPQVGGEKLFF. The CDR3 DNA sequence: TGTGCCAGCAGTCCACAGGTGGGGGGTGAAAAACTGTTTTTT.

This clone has a handful of counts. V and J are TRBV4-1 and TRBJ1-2; TRBD1 agrees at 9 bases. CDR3 length equals 16 residues. Losses at the gene ends were 1 base for V and 6 bases for J; bases not matched to a gene: 9. CDR1 MGHRA and CDR2 YSYEKL come from the germline V gene. The CDR3 DNA reads TGCGCCAGCAGCCAAGGAGGGACAGGGAGTGTTGATGGCTACACCTTC. Its translation: CASSQGGTGSVDGYTF.

The rearrangement uses TRBV19 and TRBJ2-5, with a tentative D call TRBD1 (5 bases). The V gene's germline CDR1 is LNHDA and CDR2 SQIVND (reference sequence). The CDR3 runs 16 residues. V was pared by 6 bases and J by 0 bases, with 17 bases between. In DNA form, the CDR3 reads TGTGCCAGTAGCTCCCTTCTTAGGGGTGACCAAGAGACCCAGTACTTC. Amino acids: CASSSLLRGDQETQYF.